The TCR beta chain described here comes from a study of shared clonotypes between healthy human individuals. The material for each subset, its genomic DNA, was split evenly across several immunoSEQ plates. Original methodology: Because ImmunoSEQ provided only junction sequences with no quality scores, the filtering differed. Clones were read by immunoSEQ multiplex PCR, and TCRdb kept only the in-frame ones, dropping some. Clonal size and the V and J genes are those of that table, whereas D and trimming came from the DNA. The profile shows about 800,000 clones, about 97% of them singletons. Terminally differentiated effector memory CD45RA+ cells were left out of the naive CD8 fraction, which was CD45RO-negative and positively selected for CCR7. The CDR3 loop spans 15 amino acids. The ends were cut back, 4 bases at V and 4 bases at J, with 17 bases in the middle. CDR1 is SGHRS and CDR2 is YFSETQ in the germline V gene.

This sequence was found in a man aged 30 to 39 in good health. Source material: naive CD8+ T cells sorted from blood. J is TRBJ1-2 and V is TRBV5-1; the D is unclear. The CDR3 loop is CASSPVAGVIYGYTF. CDR3 bases: TGCGCCAGCAGCCCCGTCGCGGGAGTGATCTATGGCTACACCTTC.